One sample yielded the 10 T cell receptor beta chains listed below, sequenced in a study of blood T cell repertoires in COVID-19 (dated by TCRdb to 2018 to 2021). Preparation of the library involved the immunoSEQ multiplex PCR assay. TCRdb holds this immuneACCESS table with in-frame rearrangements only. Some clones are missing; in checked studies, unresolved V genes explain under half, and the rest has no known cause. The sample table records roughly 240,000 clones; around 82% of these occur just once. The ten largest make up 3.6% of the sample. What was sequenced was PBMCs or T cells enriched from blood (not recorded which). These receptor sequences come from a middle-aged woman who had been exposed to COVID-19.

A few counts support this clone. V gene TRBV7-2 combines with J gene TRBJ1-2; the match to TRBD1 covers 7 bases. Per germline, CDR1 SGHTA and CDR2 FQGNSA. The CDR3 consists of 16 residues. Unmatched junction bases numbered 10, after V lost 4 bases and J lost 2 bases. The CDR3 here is CASSSRQGATNYGYTF. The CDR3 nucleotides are TGTGCCAGCAGCTCTAGACAGGGTGCCACAAACTATGGCTACACCTTC.

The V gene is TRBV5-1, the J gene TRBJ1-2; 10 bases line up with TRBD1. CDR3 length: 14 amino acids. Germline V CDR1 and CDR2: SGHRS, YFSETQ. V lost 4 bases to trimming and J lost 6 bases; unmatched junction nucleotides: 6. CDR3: CASSIGQGVDGYTF. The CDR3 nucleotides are TGCGCCAGCAGCATAGGACAGGGGGTCGATGGCTACACCTTC.

This chain's CDR3 is CASSLGVTGRNADTQYF. CDR3 nucleotide sequence: TGTGCCAGCAGCCTCGGGGTGACCGGTCGGAACGCAGATACGCAGTATTTT. The rearrangement joins TRBV28 to TRBJ2-3; perhaps TRBD2 as D (5 bases). This CDR3 has 17 residues. Germline CDR1 is MDHEN and CDR2 is SYDVKM. V was cut by 6 bases and J by 4 bases, with 23 bases left in between.

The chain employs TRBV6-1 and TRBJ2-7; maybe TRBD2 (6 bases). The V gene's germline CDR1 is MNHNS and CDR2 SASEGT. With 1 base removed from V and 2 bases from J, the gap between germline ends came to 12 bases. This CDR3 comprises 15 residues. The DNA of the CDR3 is TGTGCCAGCAGTGAAGAGTTCGGAGGGGCCTACGAGCAGTACTTC. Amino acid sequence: CASSEEFGGAYEQYF.

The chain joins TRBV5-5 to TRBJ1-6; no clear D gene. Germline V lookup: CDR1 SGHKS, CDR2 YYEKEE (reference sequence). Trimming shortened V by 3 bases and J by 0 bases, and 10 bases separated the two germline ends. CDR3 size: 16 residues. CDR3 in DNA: TGTGCCAGCAGCTCGACTCAGAGCTCCTATAATTCACCCCTCCACTTT. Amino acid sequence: CASSSTQSSYNSPLHF.

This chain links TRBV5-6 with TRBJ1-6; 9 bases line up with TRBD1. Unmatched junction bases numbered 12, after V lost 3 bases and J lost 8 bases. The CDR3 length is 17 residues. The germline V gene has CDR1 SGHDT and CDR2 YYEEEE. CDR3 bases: TGTGCCAGCAGCTGGAGGCCGCTCGGGACAGGGTATTCACCCCTCCACTTT. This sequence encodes CASSWRPLGTGYSPLHF. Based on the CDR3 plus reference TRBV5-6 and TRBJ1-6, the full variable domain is DAGVTQSPTHLIKTRGQQVTLRCSPKSGHDTVSWYQQALGQGPQFIFQYYEEEERQRGNFPDRFSGHQFPNYSSELNVNALLLGDSALYLCASSWRPLGTGYSPLHFGNGTRLTVT.

DNA of the CDR3: TGTGCCAGCAGGTCAGGGGTTGGCTACACCTTC. It translates to CASRSGVGYTF. The genes are TRBV28 and TRBJ1-2; tentatively, D is TRBD1 (6 bases). The germline V gene has CDR1 MDHEN and CDR2 SYDVKM. The V end lost 6 bases, the J end lost 7 bases, and 9 bases lay between the germline ends. The length of the CDR3 is 11 residues.

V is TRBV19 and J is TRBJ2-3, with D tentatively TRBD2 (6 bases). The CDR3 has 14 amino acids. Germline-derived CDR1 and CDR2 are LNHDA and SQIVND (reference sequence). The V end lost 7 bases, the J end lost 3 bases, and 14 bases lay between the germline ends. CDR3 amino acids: CASTGGAGTDTQYF. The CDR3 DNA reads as TGTGCCAGTACCGGAGGGGCAGGGACAGATACGCAGTATTTT.

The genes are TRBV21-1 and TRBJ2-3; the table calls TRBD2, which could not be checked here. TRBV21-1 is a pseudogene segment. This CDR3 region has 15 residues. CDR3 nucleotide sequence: TGTGCCACCCCAAAAGCGGGGGGGCTCACAGATACGCAGTATTTT. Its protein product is CATPKAGGLTDTQYF.

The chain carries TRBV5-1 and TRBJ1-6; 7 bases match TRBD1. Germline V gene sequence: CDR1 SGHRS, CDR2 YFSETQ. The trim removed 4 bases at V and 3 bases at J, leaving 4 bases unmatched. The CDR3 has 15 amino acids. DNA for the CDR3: TGCGCCAGCAGCCCGGGGACAGTCTATAATTCACCCCTCCACTTT. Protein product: CASSPGTVYNSPLHF. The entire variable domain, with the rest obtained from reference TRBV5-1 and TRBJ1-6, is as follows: KAGVTQTPRYLIKTRGQQVTLSCSPISGHRSVSWYQQTPGQGLQFLFEYFSETQRNKGNFPGRFSGRQFSNSRSEMNVSTLELGDSALYLCASSPGTVYNSPLHFGNGTRLTVT.